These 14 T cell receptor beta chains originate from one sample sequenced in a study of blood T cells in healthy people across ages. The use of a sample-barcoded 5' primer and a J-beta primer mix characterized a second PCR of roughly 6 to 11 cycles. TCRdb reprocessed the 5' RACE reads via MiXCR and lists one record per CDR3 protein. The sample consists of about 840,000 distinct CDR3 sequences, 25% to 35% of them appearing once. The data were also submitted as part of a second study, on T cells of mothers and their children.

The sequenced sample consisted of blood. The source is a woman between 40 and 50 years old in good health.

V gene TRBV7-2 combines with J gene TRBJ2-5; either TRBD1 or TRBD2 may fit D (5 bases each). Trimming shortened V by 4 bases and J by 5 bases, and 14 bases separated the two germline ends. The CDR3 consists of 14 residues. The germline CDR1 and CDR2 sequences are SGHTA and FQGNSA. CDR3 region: CASSSVGARETQYF. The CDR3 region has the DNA TGTGCCAGCAGCTCCGTCGGGGCCCGTGAGACCCAGTACTTC.

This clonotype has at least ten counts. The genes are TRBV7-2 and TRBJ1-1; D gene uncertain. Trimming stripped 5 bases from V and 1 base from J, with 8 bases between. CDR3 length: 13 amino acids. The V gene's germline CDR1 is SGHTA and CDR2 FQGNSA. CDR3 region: CASSATRNTEAFF. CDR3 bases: TGTGCCAGCAGCGCGACACGGAACACTGAAGCTTTCTTT.

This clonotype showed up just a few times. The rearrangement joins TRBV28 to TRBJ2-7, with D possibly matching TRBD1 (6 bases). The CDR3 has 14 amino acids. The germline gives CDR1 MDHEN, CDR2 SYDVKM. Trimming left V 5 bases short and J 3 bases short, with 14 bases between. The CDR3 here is CASSPYRDDYEQYF. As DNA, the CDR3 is TGTGCCAGCAGTCCCTACAGGGACGACTACGAGCAGTACTTC. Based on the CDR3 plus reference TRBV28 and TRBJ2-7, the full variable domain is DVKVTQSSRYLVKRTGEKVFLECVQDMDHENMFWYRQDPGLGLRLIYFSYDVKMKEKGDIPEGYSVSREKKERFSLILESASTNQTSMYLCASSPYRDDYEQYFGPGTRLTVT.

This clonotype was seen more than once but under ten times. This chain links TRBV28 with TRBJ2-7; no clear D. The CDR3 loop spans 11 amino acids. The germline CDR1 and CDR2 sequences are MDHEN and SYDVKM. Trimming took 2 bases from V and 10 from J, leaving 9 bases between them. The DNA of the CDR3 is TGTGCCAGCAGTTTAAAGGGTATTCAGTACTTC. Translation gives CASSLKGIQYF.

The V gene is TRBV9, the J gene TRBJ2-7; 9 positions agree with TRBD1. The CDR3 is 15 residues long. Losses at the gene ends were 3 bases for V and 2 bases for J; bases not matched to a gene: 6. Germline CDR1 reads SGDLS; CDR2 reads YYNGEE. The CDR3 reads CASSGSGQGTYEQYF. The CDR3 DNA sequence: TGTGCCAGCAGCGGATCGGGACAGGGAACCTACGAGCAGTACTTC.

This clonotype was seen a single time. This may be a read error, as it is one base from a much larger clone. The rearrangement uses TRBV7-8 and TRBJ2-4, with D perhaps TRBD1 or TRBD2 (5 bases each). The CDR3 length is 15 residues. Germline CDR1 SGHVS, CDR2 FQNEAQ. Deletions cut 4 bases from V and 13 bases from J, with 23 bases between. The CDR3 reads CASSSQGPEYNEQYF. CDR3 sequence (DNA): TGTGCCAGCAGCTCCCAGGGACCAGAATACAATGAGCAGTACTTC.

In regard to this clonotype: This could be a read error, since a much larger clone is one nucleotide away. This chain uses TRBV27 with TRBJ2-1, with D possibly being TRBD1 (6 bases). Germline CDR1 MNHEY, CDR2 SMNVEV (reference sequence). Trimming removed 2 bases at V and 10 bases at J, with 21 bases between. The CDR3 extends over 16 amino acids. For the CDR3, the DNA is TGTGCCAGCAGTTTAAACTTCTGGACAGACTCCTACGAGCAGTTCTTC. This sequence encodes CASSLNFWTDSYEQFF.

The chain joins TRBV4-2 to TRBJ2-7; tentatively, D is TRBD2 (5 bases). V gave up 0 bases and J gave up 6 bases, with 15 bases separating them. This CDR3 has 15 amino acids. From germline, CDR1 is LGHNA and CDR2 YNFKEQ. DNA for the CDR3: TGTGCCAGCAGCCAAGATCCGGGGAATTGGGGCGAGCAGTACTTC. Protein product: CASSQDPGNWGEQYF.

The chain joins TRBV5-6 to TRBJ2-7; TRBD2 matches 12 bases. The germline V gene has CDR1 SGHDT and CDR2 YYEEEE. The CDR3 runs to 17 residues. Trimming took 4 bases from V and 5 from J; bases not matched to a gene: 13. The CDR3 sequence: CASSPGLAGILVNEQYF. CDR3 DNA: TGTGCCAGCAGCCCCGGACTAGCGGGGATCCTCGTAAACGAGCAGTACTTC.

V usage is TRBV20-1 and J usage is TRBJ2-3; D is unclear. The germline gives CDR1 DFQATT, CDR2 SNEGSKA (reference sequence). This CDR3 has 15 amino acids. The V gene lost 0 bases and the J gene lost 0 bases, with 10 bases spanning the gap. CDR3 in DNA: TGCAGTGCTAGAGATCCTAGTCCAAGCACAGATACGCAGTATTTT. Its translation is CSARDPSPSTDTQYF.

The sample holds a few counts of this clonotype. DNA for the CDR3: TGTGCCAGCAGTTTGGGAGACAGCCGGAACACTGAAGCTTTCTTT. This sequence encodes CASSLGDSRNTEAFF. The chain joins TRBV12-3 or TRBV12-4 to TRBJ1-1; D is perhaps TRBD1 (5 bases). The germline V and J ends were trimmed by 3 bases and 1 base, with 12 bases remaining between them. The length of the CDR3 is 15 residues.

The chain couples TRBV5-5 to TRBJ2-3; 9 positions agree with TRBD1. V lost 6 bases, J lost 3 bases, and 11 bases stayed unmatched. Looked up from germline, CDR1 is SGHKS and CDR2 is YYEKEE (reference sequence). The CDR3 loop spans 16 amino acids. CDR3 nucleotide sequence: TGTGCCAGCATCTCACAGGGGGCTATAGGGACAGATACGCAGTATTTT. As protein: CASISQGAIGTDTQYF.

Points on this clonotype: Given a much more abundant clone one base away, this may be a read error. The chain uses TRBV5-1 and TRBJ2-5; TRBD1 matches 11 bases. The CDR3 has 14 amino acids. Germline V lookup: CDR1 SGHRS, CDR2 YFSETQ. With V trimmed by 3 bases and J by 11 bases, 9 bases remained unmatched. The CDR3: CASSWGQGENVQYF. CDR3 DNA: TGCGCCAGCAGCTGGGGACAGGGGGAAAACGTGCAGTACTTC.

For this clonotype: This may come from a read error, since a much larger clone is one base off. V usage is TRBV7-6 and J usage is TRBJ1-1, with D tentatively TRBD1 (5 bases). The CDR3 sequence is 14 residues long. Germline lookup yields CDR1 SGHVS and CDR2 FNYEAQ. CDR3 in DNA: TGTGCCGGCAGCAGGGCTTATGCGTACACTGAAGCTTTCTTT. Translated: CAGSRAYAYTEAFF.